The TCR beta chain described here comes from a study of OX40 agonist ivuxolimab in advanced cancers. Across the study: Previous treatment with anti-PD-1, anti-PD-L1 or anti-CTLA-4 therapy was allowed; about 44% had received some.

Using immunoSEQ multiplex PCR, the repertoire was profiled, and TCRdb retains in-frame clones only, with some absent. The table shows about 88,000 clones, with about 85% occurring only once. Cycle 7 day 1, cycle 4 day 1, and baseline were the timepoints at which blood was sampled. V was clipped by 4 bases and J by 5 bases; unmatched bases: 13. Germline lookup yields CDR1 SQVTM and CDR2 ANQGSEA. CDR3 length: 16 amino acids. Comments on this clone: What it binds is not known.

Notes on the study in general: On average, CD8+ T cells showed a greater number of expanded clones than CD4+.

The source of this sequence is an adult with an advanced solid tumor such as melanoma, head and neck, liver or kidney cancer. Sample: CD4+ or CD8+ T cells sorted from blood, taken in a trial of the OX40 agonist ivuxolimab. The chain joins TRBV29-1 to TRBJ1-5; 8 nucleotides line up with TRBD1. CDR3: CSVVLDSSGGDQPQHF. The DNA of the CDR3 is TGCAGCGTTGTACTAGATTCCTCAGGGGGCGATCAGCCCCAGCATTTT.